The rows below give T cell receptor beta chains drawn from one sample of a study of T cells after somatic rescue of genetic block. The assay was immunoSEQ multiplex PCR, and TCRdb's table has in-frame clones only and misses some. Of tens of thousands of clones listed, just over 90% are singletons. The sample comprised peripheral blood mononuclear cells (PBMCs). Source of these receptors: a man aged 25-40 years. Each CDR3 is given with its conserved first and last residue. A D gene is named only where the DNA matches it firmly. Not every row has a clone size; where given, it reads once, few, many or a size class.

>TRBD2|TRBV9|.|TRBJ2-1
TGTGCCAGCAGCGTCCGCACTAGCGTAAGCGGCAATGAGCAGTTCTTC
CASSVRTSVSGNEQFF
>.|TRBV6-1|.|TRBJ1-2
TGTGCCAGCAGTGAACAGGGCCACTATGGCTACACCTTC
CASSEQGHYGYTF
>.|TRBV10-2|.|TRBJ2-3
TGCGCCAGCAGTGTTACCGTGAGATCAGATACGCAGTATTTT
CASSVTVRSDTQYF
>.|TRBV7-2|.|TRBJ1-3
TGTGCCAGCAGCTCCGGCATACAGGGACACACCATATATTTT
CASSSGIQGHTIYF
>.|TRBV19|.|TRBJ1-1
TGTGCCAGTAGCTTTGAAGGACAGTACGAAACTGAAGCTTTCTTT
CASSFEGQYETEAFF
>.|TRBV4-2|.|TRBJ2-3
TGTGCCAGCAGCCAAGACCTCAGCCGCGGAGCACCCCTCACAGATACGCAGTATTTT
CASSQDLSRGAPLTDTQYF
>TRBD2|TRBV30|.|TRBJ2-7
TGTGCCTGGTGGTGGACTAGCGGGGGGACTAACAACGAGCAGTACTTC
CAWWWTSGGTNNEQYF
>.|TRBV6-5|.|TRBJ1-4
TGTGCCAGCAGGCTAAACCCGGGGGAAAAACTGTTTTTT
CASRLNPGEKLFF
>.|TRBV14|.|TRBJ1-2
TGTGCCAGCAGCCAAGAAGGCGATGGCTACACCTTC
CASSQEGDGYTF
>.|TRBV5-5|.|TRBJ2-1
TGTGCCAGCAGCTTCCAGATCGCTAGCTCCTACAATGAGCAGTTCTTC
CASSFQIASSYNEQFF
>.|TRBV16|.|TRBJ1-5
TGTGCCAGCAGCCAATCTGGCCAGTCACTCGGGCCCCAGCATTTT
CASSQSGQSLGPQHF
>.|TRBV20-1|.|TRBJ2-5
TGCAGTGCTAACCTCCAAGAGACCCAGTACTTC
CSANLQETQYF
>.|TRBV4-2|.|TRBJ1-1
TGTGCCAGCAGCCAAGTGGGAGTATACTTGAACACTGAAGCTTTCTTT
CASSQVGVYLNTEAFF
>TRBD2|TRBV7-6|.|TRBJ2-7
TGTGCCAGCAGCGGGGGGGGGAAAGAAGAGCAGTACTTC
CASSGGGKEEQYF
>TRBD1|TRBV10-3|.|TRBJ1-5
TGTGCCATCAGTGAGGTGAACAGGGGAAATCAGCCCCAGCATTTT
CAISEVNRGNQPQHF
>.|TRBV6-1|.|TRBJ2-5
TGTGCCAGCAGTGAAGAGTCGGACGAGACCCAGTACTTC
CASSEESDETQYF
>TRBD1|TRBV18|.|TRBJ2-7
TGTGCCAGCTCACCACGGGGACAGGGTGAATACGAGCAGTACTTC
CASSPRGQGEYEQYF
>.|TRBV19|.|TRBJ2-5
TGTGCCAGTAGTATCCGGGAGTCCCAAAGGACCCAGTACTTC
CASSIRESQRTQYF
>.|TRBV7-9|few|TRBJ2-3
TGTGCCAGCAGCTACCGCAGGGCAGATACGCAGTATTTT
CASSYRRADTQYF
>TRBD2|TRBV5-6|.|TRBJ2-3
TGTGCCAGCAGCTCGGGACTAGCGGGGGATCCAATCACAGATACGCAGTATTTT
CASSSGLAGDPITDTQYF
>TRBD2|TRBV19|.|TRBJ2-7
TGTGCCAGTAGTGCAAGGACTAGCGGGAGAACCTACGAGCAGTACTTC
CASSARTSGRTYEQYF
>.|TRBV27|.|TRBJ2-5
TGTGCCAGCAGATGGCGGTGGGGAGAGACCCAGTACTTC
CASRWRWGETQYF
>.|TRBV5-1|.|TRBJ2-6
TGCGCCAGCAGCCCAGCGCCTTCTGGGGCCAACGTCCTGACTTTC
CASSPAPSGANVLTF
>TRBD2|TRBV10-3|.|TRBJ2-3
TGTGCCACCGACGCTAGCGGGGGGGTTGGGACGCAGTATTTT
CATDASGGVGTQYF
>.|TRBV5-1|.|TRBJ1-2
TGCGCCAGCAGCTTGGAACTACGAGCTAACTATGGCCACACCTTC
CASSLELRANYGHTF
>.|TRBV19|.|TRBJ2-7
TGTGCCAGTAGTATGAGAGGGGCGGACTACGAGCAGTACTTC
CASSMRGADYEQYF
>TRBD2|TRBV14|.|TRBJ2-1
TGTGCCAGCAGCATAAGAGGACTAGCGGGGAACAATGAGCAGTTCTTC
CASSIRGLAGNNEQFF
>.|TRBV7-2|.|TRBJ2-5
TGTGCCAGCAGCTTAGTTGATTTCGGCCAAGAGACCCAGTACTTC
CASSLVDFGQETQYF
>TRBD2|TRBV11-3|.|TRBJ2-5
TGTGCCAGCAGCTTAGGTGGGACTAGCGGCCAAGAGACCCAGTACTTC
CASSLGGTSGQETQYF
>TRBD1|TRBV18|.|TRBJ2-3
TGTGCCAGCTCCGCGTCCGGGACAGGGATCACAGATACGCAGTATTTT
CASSASGTGITDTQYF
>TRBD2|TRBV7-8|.|TRBJ2-1
TGTGCCAGCAGCTTAGATAGCGGGACTTACAATGAGCAGTTCTTC
CASSLDSGTYNEQFF
>TRBD1|TRBV19|.|TRBJ2-2
TGTGCCAGTAGTATGGGACAGGGGGCGAGGGACACCGGGGAGCTGTTTTTT
CASSMGQGARDTGELFF
>.|TRBV7-3|once|TRBJ2-2
TGTGCCAGCAGCTTCAGCGGGTCGGCAGGGGACAGAGCCGGGGAGCTGTTTTTT
CASSFSGSAGDRAGELFF
>.|TRBV5-1|.|TRBJ1-2
TGCGCCAGCAGCCCCGGAGACTCCCTTGGTGACACCTTC
CASSPGDSLGDTF
>TRBD2|TRBV2|.|TRBJ2-3
TGTGCCAGCTGGCGCGGGGGAGGCACAGATACGCAGTATTTT
CASWRGGGTDTQYF
>.|TRBV27|.|TRBJ2-1
TGTGCCAGCAGTTTCGGTAGGAATGAGCAGTTCTTC
CASSFGRNEQFF
>.|TRBV23-1|.|TRBJ1-2
TGCGCCAGCAGTCAATACTCAGGGGCAATTAACTATGGCTACACCTTC
CASSQYSGAINYGYTF
>TRBD2|TRBV29-1|.|TRBJ2-1
TGCAGCGTAAAATCGGGGGGGAATGAGCAGTTCTTC
CSVKSGGNEQFF
>TRBD1|TRBV5-1|.|TRBJ1-2
TGCGCCAGCAGCTTGGTGGCGGGACAGGACTATGGCTACACCTTC
CASSLVAGQDYGYTF
>TRBD1|TRBV14|once|TRBJ2-2
TGTGCCAGCAGCCAAACGGGACAGGGCGACACCGGGGAGCTGTTTTTT
CASSQTGQGDTGELFF
>.|TRBV6-5|.|TRBJ2-7
TGTGCCAGCAGTTACCTCTACGAGCAGTACTTC
CASSYLYEQYF
>TRBD1|TRBV19|.|TRBJ1-2
TGTGCCAGTAGCCTCAGGGGGGCCTATGGCTACACCTTC
CASSLRGAYGYTF
>.|TRBV5-1|.|TRBJ2-1
TGCGCCAGCCGGGGCCAGGTGCAGTACAATGAGCAGTTCTTC
CASRGQVQYNEQFF
>TRBD1|TRBV5-5|.|TRBJ1-5
TGTGCCAGCAGCCGGGACAGGGGGCTTTTAGGACAGCCCCAGCATTTT
CASSRDRGLLGQPQHF
>.|TRBV28|once|TRBJ2-7
TGTGCCAGCAGTACTCGCCACCCGTACGGGTCTTCCTACGAGCAGTACTTC
CASSTRHPYGSSYEQYF
>.|TRBV5-6|.|TRBJ2-7
TGTGCCAGCAGCTATATGGGACATTCCTACGAGCAGTACTTC
CASSYMGHSYEQYF
>.|TRBV29-1|few|TRBJ1-5
TGCAGCGTGAGCACTACAGGGAATGGAGATCAGCCCCAGCATTTT
CSVSTTGNGDQPQHF
>.|TRBV7-6|.|TRBJ2-1
TGTGCCAGCAGCTCTCTCGACAAGGGAGACTACAATGAGCAGTTCTTC
CASSSLDKGDYNEQFF
>.|TRBV11-2|.|TRBJ2-7
TGTGCCATCCGGGATGCCTACGAGCAGTACTTC
CAIRDAYEQYF
>.|TRBV30|.|TRBJ2-7
TGTGCCTGGAGTGTAAACAGCGAGCAGTACTTC
CAWSVNSEQYF
>TRBD2|TRBV11-3|.|TRBJ2-3
TGTGCCAGCAGCTTAGGGAGCGGGGCAGATACGCAGTATTTT
CASSLGSGADTQYF
>TRBD1|TRBV27|.|TRBJ1-5
TGTGCCAGCTCGACAGGGGCCAGCAATCAGCCCCAGCATTTT
CASSTGASNQPQHF
>TRBD1|TRBV27|.|TRBJ2-5
TGTGCCAGCAGTCTCACAGGGGCTCAAGAGACCCAGTACTTC
CASSLTGAQETQYF